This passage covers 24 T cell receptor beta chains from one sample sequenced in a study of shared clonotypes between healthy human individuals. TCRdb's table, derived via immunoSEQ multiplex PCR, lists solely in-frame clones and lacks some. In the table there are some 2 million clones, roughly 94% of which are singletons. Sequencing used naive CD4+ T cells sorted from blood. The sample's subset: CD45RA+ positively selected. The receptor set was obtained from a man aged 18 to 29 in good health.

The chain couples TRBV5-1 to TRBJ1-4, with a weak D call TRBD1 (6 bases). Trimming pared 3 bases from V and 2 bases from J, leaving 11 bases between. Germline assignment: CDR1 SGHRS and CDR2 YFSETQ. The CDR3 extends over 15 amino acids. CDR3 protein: CASSSATGTNEKLFF. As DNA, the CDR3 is TGCGCCAGCAGCTCAGCTACAGGGACTAATGAAAAACTGTTTTTT.

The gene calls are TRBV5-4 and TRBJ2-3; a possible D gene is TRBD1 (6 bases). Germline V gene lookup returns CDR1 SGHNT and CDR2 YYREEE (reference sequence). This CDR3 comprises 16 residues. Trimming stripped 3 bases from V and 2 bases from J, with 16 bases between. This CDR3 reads CASSYQLRGFTDTQYF. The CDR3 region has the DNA TGTGCCAGCAGCTACCAGTTAAGGGGGTTCACAGATACGCAGTATTTT.

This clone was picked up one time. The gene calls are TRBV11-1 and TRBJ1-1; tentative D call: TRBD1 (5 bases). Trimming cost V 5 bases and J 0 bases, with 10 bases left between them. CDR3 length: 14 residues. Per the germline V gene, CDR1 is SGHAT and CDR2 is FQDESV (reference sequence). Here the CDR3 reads CASSRQRMNTEAFF. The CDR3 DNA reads TGTGCCAGCAGCAGACAGAGGATGAACACTGAAGCTTTCTTT.

In nucleotides, the CDR3 is TGTGCCAGCAGTTTTGGGCTAGCGGGGGACAATGAGCAGTTCTTC. The encoded protein is CASSFGLAGDNEQFF. The chain joins TRBV28 to TRBJ2-1; 10 bases map to TRBD2. The CDR3 is 15 amino acids. Germline-derived CDR1 and CDR2 are MDHEN and SYDVKM. V gave up 3 bases and J gave up 5 bases; unmatched junction bases: 4.

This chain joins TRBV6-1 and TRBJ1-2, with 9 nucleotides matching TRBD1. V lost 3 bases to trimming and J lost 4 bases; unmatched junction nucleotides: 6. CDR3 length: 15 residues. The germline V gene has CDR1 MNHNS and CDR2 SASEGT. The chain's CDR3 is CASSENRGRVYGYTF. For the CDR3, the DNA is TGTGCCAGCAGTGAGAACAGGGGGCGCGTCTATGGCTACACCTTC.

This CDR3 is CATSTKIQTSGGETQYF. CDR3 DNA: TGTGCCACCAGCACCAAAATTCAAACTAGCGGAGGGGAGACCCAGTACTTC. V and J are TRBV15 and TRBJ2-5; 8 bases fit TRBD2. CDR1 and CDR2 from the germline V gene are LNHNV and YYDKDF (reference sequence). The CDR3 sequence is 17 residues long. The V segment lost 4 bases and the J segment 5 bases; nucleotides outside the gene matches: 15. The variable domain in full, with the rest retrieved from reference TRBV15 and TRBJ2-5, is DAMVIQNPRYQVTQFGKPVTLSCSQTLNHNVMYWYQQKSSQAPKLLFHYYDKDFNNEADTPDNFQSRRPNTSFCFLDIRSPGLGDTAMYLCATSTKIQTSGGETQYFGPGTRLLVL.

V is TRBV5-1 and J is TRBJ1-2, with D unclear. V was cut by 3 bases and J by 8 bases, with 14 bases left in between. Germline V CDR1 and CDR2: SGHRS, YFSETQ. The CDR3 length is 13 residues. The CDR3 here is CASSYVESWGYTF. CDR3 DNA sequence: TGCGCCAGCAGCTACGTTGAAAGCTGGGGCTACACCTTC.

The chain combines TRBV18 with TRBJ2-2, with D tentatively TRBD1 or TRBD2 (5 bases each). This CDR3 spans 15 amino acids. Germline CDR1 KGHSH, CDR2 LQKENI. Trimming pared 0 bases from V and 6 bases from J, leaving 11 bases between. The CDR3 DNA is TGTGCCAGCTCACCACCGGCCCAGGGACCCGGGGAGCTGTTTTTT. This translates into CASSPPAQGPGELFF. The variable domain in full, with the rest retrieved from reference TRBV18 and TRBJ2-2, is NAGVMQNPRHLVRRRGQEARLRCSPMKGHSHVYWYRQLPEEGLKFMVYLQKENIIDESGMPKERFSAEFPKEGPSILRIQQVVRGDSAAYFCASSPPAQGPGELFFGEGSRLTVL.

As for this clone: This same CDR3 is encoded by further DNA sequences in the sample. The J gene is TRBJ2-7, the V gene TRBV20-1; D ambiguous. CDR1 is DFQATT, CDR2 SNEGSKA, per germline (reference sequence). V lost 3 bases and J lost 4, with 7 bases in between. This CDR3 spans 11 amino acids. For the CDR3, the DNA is TGCAGTGCTAGTCAAACGTACGAGCAGTACTTC. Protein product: CSASQTYEQYF.

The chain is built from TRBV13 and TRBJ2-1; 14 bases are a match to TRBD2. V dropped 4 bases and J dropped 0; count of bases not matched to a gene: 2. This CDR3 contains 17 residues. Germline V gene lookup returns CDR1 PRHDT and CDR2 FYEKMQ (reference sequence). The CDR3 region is CASSSGTSGSSYNEQFF. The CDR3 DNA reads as TGTGCCAGCAGCTCAGGGACTAGCGGGAGCTCCTACAATGAGCAGTTCTTC.

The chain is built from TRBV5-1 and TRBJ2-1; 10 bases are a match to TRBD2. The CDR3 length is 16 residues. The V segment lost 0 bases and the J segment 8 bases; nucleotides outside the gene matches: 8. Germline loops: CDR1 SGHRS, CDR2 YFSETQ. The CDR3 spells CASSLVLAGAGDEQFF. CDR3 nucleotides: TGCGCCAGCAGCTTGGTTCTAGCGGGAGCTGGGGATGAGCAGTTCTTC.

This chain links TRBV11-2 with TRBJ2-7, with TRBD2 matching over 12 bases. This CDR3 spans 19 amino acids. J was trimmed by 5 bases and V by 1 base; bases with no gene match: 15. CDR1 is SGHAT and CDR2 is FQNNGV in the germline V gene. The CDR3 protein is CASSLGTSGRFTFRNEQYF. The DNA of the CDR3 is TGTGCCAGCAGCTTAGGAACTAGCGGGAGGTTCACCTTCCGCAACGAGCAGTACTTC. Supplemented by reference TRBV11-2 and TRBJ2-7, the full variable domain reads EAGVAQSPRYKIIEKRQSVAFWCNPISGHATLYWYQQILGQGPKLLIQFQNNGVVDDSQLPKDRFSAERLKGVDSTLKIQPAKLEDSAVYLCASSLGTSGRFTFRNEQYFGPGTRLTVT.

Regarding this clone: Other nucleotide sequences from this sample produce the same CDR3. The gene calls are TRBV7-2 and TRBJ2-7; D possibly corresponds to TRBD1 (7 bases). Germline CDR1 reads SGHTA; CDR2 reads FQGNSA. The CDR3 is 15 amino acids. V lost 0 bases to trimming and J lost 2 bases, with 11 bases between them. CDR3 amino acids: CASSLAAGGTYEQYF. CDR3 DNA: TGTGCCAGCAGCTTAGCGGCAGGGGGGACCTACGAGCAGTACTTC.

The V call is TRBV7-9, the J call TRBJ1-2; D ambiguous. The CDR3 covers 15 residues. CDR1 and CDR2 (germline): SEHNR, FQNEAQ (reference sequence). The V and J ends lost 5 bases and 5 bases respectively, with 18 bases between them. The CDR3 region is CASSLTAGSGYGYTF. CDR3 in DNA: TGTGCCAGCAGCCTAACGGCGGGGTCGGGTTATGGCTACACCTTC.

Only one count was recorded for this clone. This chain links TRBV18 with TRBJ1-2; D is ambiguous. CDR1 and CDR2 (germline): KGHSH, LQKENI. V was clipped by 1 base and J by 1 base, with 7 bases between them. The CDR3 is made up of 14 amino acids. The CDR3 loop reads CASSPQEGNYGYTF. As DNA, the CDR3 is TGTGCCAGCTCACCACAAGAGGGTAACTATGGCTACACCTTC.

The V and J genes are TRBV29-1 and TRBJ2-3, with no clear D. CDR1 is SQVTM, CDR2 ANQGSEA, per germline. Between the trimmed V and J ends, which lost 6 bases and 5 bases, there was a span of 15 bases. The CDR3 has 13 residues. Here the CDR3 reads CSVATRQLDTQYF. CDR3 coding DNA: TGCAGCGTAGCGACGCGGCAGCTAGATACGCAGTATTTT.

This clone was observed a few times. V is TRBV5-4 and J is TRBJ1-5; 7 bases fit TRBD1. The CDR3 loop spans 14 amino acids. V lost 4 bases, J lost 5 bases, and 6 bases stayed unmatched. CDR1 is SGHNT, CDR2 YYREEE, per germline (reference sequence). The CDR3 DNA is TGTGCCAGCAGCCACGACAGGGTCGATCAGCCCCAGCATTTT. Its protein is CASSHDRVDQPQHF.

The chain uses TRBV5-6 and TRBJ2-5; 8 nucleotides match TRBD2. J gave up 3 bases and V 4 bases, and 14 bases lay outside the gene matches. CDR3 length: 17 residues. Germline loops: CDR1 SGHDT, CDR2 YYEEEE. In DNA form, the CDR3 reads TGTGCCAGCAGCCCCTACCGGGGGGTAGCGGGAAAAGAGACCCAGTACTTC. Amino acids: CASSPYRGVAGKETQYF. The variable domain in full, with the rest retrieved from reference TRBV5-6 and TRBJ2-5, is DAGVTQSPTHLIKTRGQQVTLRCSPKSGHDTVSWYQQALGQGPQFIFQYYEEEERQRGNFPDRFSGHQFPNYSSELNVNALLLGDSALYLCASSPYRGVAGKETQYFGPGTRLLVL.

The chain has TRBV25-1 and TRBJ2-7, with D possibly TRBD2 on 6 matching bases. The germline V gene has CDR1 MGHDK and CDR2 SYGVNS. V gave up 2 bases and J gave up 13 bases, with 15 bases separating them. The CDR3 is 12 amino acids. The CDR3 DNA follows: TGTGCCAGCAGTGAAGGGGACTCACAGTTATACTTC. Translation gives CASSEGDSQLYF.

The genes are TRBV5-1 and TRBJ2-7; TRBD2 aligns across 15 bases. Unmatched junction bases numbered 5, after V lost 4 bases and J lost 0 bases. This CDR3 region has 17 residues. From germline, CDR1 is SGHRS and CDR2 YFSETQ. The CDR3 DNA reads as TGCGCCAGCAGCAGCGGGACTAGCGGGAGGCCCTCCTACGAGCAGTACTTC. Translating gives CASSSGTSGRPSYEQYF. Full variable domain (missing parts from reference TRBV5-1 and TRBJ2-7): KAGVTQTPRYLIKTRGQQVTLSCSPISGHRSVSWYQQTPGQGLQFLFEYFSETQRNKGNFPGRFSGRQFSNSRSEMNVSTLELGDSALYLCASSSGTSGRPSYEQYFGPGTRLTVT.

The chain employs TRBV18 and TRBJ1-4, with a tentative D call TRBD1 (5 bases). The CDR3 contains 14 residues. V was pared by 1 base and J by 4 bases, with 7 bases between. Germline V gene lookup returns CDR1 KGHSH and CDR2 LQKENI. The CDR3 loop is CASSPRGGNEKLFF. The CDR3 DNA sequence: TGTGCCAGCTCACCACGGGGGGGTAATGAAAAACTGTTTTTT.

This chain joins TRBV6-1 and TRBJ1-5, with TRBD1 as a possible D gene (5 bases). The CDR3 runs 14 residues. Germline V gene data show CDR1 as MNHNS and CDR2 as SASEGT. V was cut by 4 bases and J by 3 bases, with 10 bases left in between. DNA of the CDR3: TGTGCCAGCAGTGTTGCCGGGGCCAATCAGCCCCAGCATTTT. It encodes CASSVAGANQPQHF.

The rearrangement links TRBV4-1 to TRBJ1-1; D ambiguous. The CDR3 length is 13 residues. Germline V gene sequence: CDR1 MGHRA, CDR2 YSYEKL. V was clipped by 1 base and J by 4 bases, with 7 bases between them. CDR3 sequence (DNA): TGCGCCAGCAGCCAAGTCACGGTCACTGAAGCTTTCTTT. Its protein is CASSQVTVTEAFF.

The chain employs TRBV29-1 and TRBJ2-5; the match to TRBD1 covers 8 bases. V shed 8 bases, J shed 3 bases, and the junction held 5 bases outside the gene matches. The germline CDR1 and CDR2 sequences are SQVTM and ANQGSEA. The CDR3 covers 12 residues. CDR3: CSTTQGEETQYF. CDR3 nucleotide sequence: TGCAGCACGACACAGGGGGAAGAGACCCAGTACTTC.